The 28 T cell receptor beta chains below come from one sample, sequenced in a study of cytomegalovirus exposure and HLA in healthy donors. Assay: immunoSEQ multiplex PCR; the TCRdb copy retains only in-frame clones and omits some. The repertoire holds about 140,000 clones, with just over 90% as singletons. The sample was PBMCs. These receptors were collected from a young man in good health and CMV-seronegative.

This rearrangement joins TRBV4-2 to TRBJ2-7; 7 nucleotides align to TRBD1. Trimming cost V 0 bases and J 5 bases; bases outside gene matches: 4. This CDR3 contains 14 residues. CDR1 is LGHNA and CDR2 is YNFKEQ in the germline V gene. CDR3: CASSQDDRDHEQYF. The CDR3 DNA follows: TGTGCCAGCAGCCAAGATGACAGGGACCACGAGCAGTACTTC.

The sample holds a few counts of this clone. The CDR3 sequence: CASSLLGLAGGPGETQYF. For the CDR3, the DNA is TGTGCCAGTAGTCTCTTAGGTCTAGCGGGAGGGCCTGGGGAGACCCAGTACTTC. V is TRBV19 and J is TRBJ2-5; 12 positions agree with TRBD2. V shed 5 bases, J shed 5 bases, and the junction held 15 bases outside the gene matches. The CDR3 has 18 residues. From germline, CDR1 is LNHDA and CDR2 SQIVND (reference sequence). Full variable domain (rest looked up from reference TRBV19 and TRBJ2-5): DGGITQSPKYLFRKEGQNVTLSCEQNLNHDAMYWYRQDPGQGLRLIYYSQIVNDFQKGDIAEGYSVSREKKESFPLTVTSAQKNPTAFYLCASSLLGLAGGPGETQYFGPGTRLLVL.

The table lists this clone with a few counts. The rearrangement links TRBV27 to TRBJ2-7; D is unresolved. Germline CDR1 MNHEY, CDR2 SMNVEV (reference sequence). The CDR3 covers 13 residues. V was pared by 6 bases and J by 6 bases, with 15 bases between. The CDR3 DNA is TGTGCCAGCAGCCATGGAAGATTGGGCGAGCAGTACGTC. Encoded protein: CASSHGRLGEQYV.

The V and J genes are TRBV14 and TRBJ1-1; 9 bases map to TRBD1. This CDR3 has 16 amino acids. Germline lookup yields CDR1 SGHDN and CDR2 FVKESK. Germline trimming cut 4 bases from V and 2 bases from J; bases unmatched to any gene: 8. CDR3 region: CASSRAPGQGNTEAFF. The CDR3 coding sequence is TGTGCCAGCAGCCGCGCTCCGGGACAGGGTAACACTGAAGCTTTCTTT.

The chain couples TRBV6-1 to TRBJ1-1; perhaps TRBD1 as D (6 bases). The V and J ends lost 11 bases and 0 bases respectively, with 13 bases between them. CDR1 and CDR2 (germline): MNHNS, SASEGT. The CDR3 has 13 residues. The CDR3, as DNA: TGTGCCGGCAAGGACAGTGTGAACACTGAAGCTTTCTTT. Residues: CAGKDSVNTEAFF.

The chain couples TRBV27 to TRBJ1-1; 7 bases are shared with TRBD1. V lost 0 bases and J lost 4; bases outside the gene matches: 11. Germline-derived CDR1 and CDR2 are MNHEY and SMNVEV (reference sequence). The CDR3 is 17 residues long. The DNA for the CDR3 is TGTGCCAGCAGTTTATCGAAAACAGGGGCGTTTGTCACTGAAGCTTTCTTT. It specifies CASSLSKTGAFVTEAFF.

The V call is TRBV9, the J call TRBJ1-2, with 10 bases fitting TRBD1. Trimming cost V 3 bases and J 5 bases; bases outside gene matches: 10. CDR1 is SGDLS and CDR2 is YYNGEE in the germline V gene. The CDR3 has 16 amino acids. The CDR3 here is CASSGAGTGVRYGYTF. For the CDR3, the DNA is TGTGCCAGCAGCGGCGCCGGGACAGGGGTTAGGTATGGCTACACCTTC.

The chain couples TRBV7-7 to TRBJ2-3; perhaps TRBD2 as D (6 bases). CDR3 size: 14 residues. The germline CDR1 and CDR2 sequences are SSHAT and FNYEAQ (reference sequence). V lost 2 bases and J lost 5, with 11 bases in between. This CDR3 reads CASSLSGVQDTQYF. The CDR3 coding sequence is TGTGCCAGCAGCTTATCGGGGGTGCAAGATACGCAGTATTTT.

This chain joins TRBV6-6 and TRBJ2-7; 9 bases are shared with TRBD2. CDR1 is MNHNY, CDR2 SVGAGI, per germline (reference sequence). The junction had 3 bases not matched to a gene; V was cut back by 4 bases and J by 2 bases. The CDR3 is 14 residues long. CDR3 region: CASSSRLAAYEQYV. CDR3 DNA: TGTGCCAGCAGTTCCAGACTAGCGGCCTACGAGCAGTACGTC.

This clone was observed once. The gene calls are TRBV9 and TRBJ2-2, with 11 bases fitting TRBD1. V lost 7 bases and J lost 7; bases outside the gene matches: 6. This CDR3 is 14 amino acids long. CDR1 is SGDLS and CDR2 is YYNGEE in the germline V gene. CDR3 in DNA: TGTGCCAGCGGCGAGGACAGGGGGCACGGGGAGCTGTTTTTT. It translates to CASGEDRGHGELFF.

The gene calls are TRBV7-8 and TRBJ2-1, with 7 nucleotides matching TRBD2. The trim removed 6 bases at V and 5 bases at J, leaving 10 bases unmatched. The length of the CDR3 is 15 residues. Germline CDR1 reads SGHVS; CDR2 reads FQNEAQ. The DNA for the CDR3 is TGTGCCAGCAGATCCCTGGGACTACAAAACAATGAGCAGTTCTTC. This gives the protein CASRSLGLQNNEQFF. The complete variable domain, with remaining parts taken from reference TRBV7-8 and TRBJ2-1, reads GAGVSQSPRYKVAKRGQDVALRCDPISGHVSLFWYQQALGQGPEFLTYFQNEAQLDKSGLPSDRFFAERPEGSVSTLKIQRTQQEDSAVYLCASRSLGLQNNEQFFGPGTRLTVL.

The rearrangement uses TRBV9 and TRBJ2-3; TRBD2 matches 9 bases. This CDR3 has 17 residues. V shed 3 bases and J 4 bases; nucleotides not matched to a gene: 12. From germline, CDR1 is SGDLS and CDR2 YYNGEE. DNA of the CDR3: TGTGCCAGCAGCGCCCCTCTGGGCGGGGGGGCTCCAGATACGCAGTATTTT. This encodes CASSAPLGGGAPDTQYF.

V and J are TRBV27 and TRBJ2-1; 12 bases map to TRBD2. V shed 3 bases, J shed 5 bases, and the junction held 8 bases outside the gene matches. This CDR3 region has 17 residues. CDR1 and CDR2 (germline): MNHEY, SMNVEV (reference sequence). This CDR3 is CASSFASGRAVNNEQFF. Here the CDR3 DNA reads TGTGCCAGCAGTTTTGCTAGCGGGAGGGCCGTTAACAATGAGCAGTTCTTC.

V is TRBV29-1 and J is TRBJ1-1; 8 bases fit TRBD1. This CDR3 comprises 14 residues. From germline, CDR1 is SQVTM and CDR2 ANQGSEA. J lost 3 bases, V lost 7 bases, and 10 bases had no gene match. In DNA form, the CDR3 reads TGCAGCGCCCCGGGACAGGAAACCTACACTGAAGCTTTCTTT. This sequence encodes CSAPGQETYTEAFF.

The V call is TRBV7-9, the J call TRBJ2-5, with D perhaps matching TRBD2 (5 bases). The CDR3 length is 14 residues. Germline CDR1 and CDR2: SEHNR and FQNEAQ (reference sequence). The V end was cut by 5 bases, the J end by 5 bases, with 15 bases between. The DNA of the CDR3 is TGTGCCAGCAGCCACCAGCGAGGGCTGGAGACCCAGTACTTC. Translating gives CASSHQRGLETQYF.

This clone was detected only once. The CDR3, as DNA: TGTGCCAGCAGTTACATGAGAGGGGGACGCACTGAAGCTTTCTTT. Residues: CASSYMRGGRTEAFF. The chain is built from TRBV6-5 and TRBJ1-1, with a tentative D call TRBD1 (6 bases). V dropped 2 bases and J dropped 4 bases, with 14 bases sitting between them. The CDR3 length is 15 residues. Germline V gene data show CDR1 as MNHEY and CDR2 as SVGAGI.

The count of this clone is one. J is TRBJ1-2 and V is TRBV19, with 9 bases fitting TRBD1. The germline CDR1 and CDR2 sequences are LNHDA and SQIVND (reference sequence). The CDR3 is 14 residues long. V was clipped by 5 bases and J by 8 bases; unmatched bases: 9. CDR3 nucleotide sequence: TGTGCCAGTAGTCCGCAGGGACAGGGTTTCGGCTACACCTTC. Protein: CASSPQGQGFGYTF.

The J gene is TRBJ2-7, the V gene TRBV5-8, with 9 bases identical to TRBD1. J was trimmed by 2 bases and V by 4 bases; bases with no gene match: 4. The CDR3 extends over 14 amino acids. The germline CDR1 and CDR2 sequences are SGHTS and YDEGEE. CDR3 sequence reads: CASSTGTGTYEQYF. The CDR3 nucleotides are TGTGCCAGCAGCACCGGGACAGGGACCTACGAGCAGTACTTC.

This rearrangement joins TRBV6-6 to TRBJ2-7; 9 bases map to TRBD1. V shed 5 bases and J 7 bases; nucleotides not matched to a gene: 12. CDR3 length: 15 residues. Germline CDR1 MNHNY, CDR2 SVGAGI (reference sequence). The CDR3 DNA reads TGTGCCAGCAGTGCAGGGACAGGGAGCACTTGGGAGCAGTACGTC. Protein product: CASSAGTGSTWEQYV.

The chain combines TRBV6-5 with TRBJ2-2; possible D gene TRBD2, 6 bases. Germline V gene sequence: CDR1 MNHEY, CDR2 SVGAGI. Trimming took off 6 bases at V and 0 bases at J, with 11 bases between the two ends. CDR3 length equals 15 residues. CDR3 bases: TGTGCCAGCAGGCTGGGACTTGCGAACACCGGGGAGCTGTTTTTT. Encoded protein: CASRLGLANTGELFF.

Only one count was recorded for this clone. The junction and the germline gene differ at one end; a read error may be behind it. This CDR3 is CACRGQAEAFF. CDR3 bases: TGTGCCTGCAGGGGGCAGGCTGAAGCTTTCTTT. The gene calls are TRBV2 and TRBJ1-1, with 8 bases fitting TRBD1. This CDR3 is 11 amino acids long. CDR1 and CDR2 from the germline V gene are SNHLY and FYNNEI.

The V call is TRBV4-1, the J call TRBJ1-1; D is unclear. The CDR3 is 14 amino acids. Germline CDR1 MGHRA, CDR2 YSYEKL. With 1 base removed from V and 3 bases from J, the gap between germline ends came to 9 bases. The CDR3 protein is CASSQAGMDTEAFF. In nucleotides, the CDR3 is TGCGCCAGCAGCCAAGCCGGGATGGACACTGAAGCTTTCTTT.

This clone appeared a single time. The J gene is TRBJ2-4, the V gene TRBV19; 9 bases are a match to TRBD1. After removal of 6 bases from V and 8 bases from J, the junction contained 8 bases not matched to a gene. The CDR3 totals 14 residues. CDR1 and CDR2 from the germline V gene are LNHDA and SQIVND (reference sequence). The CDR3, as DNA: TGTGCCAGTAGACTAGGGACAGGGACCTACATTCAGTACTTC. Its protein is CASRLGTGTYIQYF.

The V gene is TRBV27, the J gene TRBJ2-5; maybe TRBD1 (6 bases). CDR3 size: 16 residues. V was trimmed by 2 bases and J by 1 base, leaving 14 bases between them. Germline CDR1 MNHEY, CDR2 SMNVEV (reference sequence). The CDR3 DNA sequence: TGTGCCAGCAGTTTAGATTTCGGGACACTCCAAGAGACCCAGTACTTC. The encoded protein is CASSLDFGTLQETQYF.

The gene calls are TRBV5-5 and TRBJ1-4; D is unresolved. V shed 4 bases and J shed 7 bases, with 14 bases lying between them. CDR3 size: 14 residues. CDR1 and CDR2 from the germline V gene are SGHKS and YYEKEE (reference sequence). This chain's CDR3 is CASSPGPMGEKLFF. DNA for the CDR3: TGTGCCAGCAGCCCAGGCCCCATGGGTGAAAAACTGTTTTTT.

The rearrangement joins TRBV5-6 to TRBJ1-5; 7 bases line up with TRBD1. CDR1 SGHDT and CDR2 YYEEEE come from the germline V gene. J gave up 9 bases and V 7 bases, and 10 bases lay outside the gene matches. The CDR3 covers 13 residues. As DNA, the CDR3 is TGTGCCAGCTCCCCGGGCAGGACAGGGCCCCAGCATTTT. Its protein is CASSPGRTGPQHF.

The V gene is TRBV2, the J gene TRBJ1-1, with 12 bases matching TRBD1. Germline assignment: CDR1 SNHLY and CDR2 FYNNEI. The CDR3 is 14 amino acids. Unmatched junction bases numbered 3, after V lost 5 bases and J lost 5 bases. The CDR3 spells CASSRDRGRTEAFF. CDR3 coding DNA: TGTGCCAGCAGTCGGGACAGGGGGCGAACTGAAGCTTTCTTT.

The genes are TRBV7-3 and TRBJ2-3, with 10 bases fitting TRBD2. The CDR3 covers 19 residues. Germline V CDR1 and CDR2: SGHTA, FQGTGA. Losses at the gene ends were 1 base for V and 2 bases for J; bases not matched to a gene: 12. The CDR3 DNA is TGTGCCAGCAGCTTAAGGGCTAGCGGGGGCCTTACTAACACAGATACGCAGTATTTT. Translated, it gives CASSLRASGGLTNTDTQYF.